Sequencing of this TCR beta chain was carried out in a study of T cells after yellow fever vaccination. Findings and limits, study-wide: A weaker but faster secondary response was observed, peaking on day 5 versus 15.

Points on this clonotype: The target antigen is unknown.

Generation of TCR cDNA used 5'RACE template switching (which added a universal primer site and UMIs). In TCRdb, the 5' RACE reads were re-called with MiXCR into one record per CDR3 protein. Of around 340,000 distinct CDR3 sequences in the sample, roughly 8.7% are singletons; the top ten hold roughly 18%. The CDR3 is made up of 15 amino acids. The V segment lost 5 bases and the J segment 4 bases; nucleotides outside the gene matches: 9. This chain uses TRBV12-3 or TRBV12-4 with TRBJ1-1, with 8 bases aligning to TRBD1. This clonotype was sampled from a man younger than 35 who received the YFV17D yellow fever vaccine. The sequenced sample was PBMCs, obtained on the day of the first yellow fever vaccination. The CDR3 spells CASSPDRVRTTEAFF. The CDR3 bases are TGTGCCAGCAGTCCGGACAGGGTCAGGACCACTGAAGCTTTCTTT.